This paragraph covers one T cell receptor (beta chain) sequence. Its antigen is currently not known. Base qualities are not at hand, and no much larger clone is one base apart. These data originate in a study of identical twins (dated by TCRdb to about 2016). Concerning the study at large: To test whether fetal clonotypes persist, this study deep-sequenced TCR alpha and beta repertoires from monozygotic twins, from unrelated adults of various ages, and from cord blood. Replicate twin experiments were performed at different times using different library preparation protocols to rule out contamination. Here is what the overall study found, with its caveats: In monozygotic twins, recombination models systematically underestimated out-of-frame TCR alpha sharing, but the models matched the sharing seen between unrelated individuals. Compared with coincidental sharing between unrelated individuals, out-of-frame TCR alpha sequences shared between twins showed an excess of sequences with low generation probability. Invariant T cells such as MAIT and iNKT could partly confound zero-insertion analyses, though diverse VJ usage argued against this for most clonotypes. Because the same donors could not be followed over many years, the conclusions relied on cross-sectional statistical analysis. Abundant cord blood beta clonotypes carried fewer insertions; young adult naive repertoires showed a weaker similar trend, while memory repertoires showed none. The excess sharing between twins in beta out-of-frame sequences was weaker because fewer shared sequences reduced the signal-to-noise ratio.

The library was prepared using 5' RACE. These reads were obtained on an Illumina HiSeq 2000. A universal primer binding site was introduced by template switching, and a unique molecular identifier was present in the final cDNA, enabling accurate counting of TCR cDNA molecules. Specific primers in the conserved constant-segment region were used to synthesize first-strand cDNA for the TCR alpha and beta chains. Each cDNA library was double barcoded, with a SMART-Mk sample barcode plus Illumina barcodes, to control for contamination. Two successive PCR steps introduced TruSeq adapter sequences along with Illumina sample barcodes. The TCR alpha and beta cDNA libraries were sequenced on the Illumina HiSeq platform using custom primers. The paper's data handling went like this. MiGEC processed the raw reads to extract unique molecular identifiers, while MiXCR was used to determine the CDR3 positions. For each individual, recombination models were inferred using an EM algorithm with the repgenHMM and IGoR tools. Shared clonotype analysis was performed with the tcR package in R, normalizing sharing by the product of cloneset sizes. To study raw recombination free of thymic and clonal selection effects, out-of-frame nonproductive sequences were analyzed. TCRdb reran the public reads through fastp at Q25 and MiXCR, keeping productive beta chains. Every CDR3 protein is listed once, alongside the most common genes and DNA of its rows. TCRdb, rather than the study authors, made the V and J calls. For this sample the table gives about 100,000 distinct CDR3 sequences, of which around 5.5% were detected only once. The top ten hold 10% to 15% of the sample.

Relative to germline, V is missing 1 base and J is missing 0 bases, with 6 bases of the junction outside any gene match. The CDR3 goes from the cysteine to the phenylalanine over 17 residues. Only the CDR3 DNA stays, 51 bases, in frame from base 1. Sequences DFQATT (CDR1) and SNEGSKA (CDR2) are obtained from the germline V gene (reference sequence). Only healthy Caucasian donors were included. Miltenyi CD45RO+ enrichment and human naive T-cell isolation kits were used to isolate memory (CD45RO+) and naive T cells from PBMC. Material for sequencing was memory T cells sorted from blood. This specimen's cell subset or site label, per the study, means: CD45RO+ enriched T cells. The sequence was collected from a woman aged 45-65 years in good health. The sequence joins TRBV20-1 to TRBJ2-2; 9 bases in between match TRBD2. The DNA sequence is TGCAGTGCTAGAGCACGTCTAGCGGGAACGAACACCGGGGAGCTGTTTTTT. Its protein reads: CSARARLAGTNTGELFF.